These T cell receptor beta chains were read from a single sample in a study of blood T cell repertoires in COVID-19. Data came from immunoSEQ multiplex PCR; TCRdb stores just in-frame clones and leaves some out. The sample carries approximately 25,000 clones, approximately 75% recorded once. The sequencing input was peripheral blood. The receptor set was obtained from a woman aged 65 to 85 with COVID-19, enrolled during active disease. The CDR3 runs from the conserved cysteine through the conserved F or W. Each record gives: clone size, J gene, D gene, V gene, CDR3 protein, CDR3 DNA. The D gene is left open where the match is weak. Clone size is given for some rows only: seen once, a few or many times, or a class if the clone is expanded.

- | TRBJ1-4 | TRBD1 | TRBV9 | CASSLGQGSHEKLFF | TGTGCCAGCAGCTTAGGACAGGGAAGTCACGAAAAACTGTTTTTT
once | TRBJ1-1 | - | TRBV10-3 | CAIIGEGITEAFF | TGTGCCATCATTGGCGAGGGCATCACTGAAGCTTTCTTT
- | TRBJ1-1 | - | TRBV18 | CASSPPVNTEAFF | TGTGCCAGCTCACCCCCCGTAAACACTGAAGCTTTCTTT
once | TRBJ1-2 | - | TRBV5-8 | CASSERARGYGYTF | TGTGCCAGCAGCGAGCGGGCCCGGGGCTATGGCTACACCTTC
once | TRBJ1-3 | - | TRBV5-1 | CASSLMGRRENTIYF | TGCGCCAGCAGCTTAATGGGAAGGAGGGAAAACACCATATATTTT
- | TRBJ2-1 | - | TRBV12-1 | CASSPGTSGRVSYNEQFF | TGTGCCAGCAGCCCGGGGACTAGCGGGAGGGTTTCCTACAATGAGCAGTTCTTC
- | TRBJ1-1 | TRBD1 | TRBV18 | CASSLGQGSTEAFF | TGTGCCAGCTCGCTGGGACAGGGGTCCACTGAAGCTTTCTTT
- | TRBJ1-5 | - | TRBV29-1 | CSVEETRGQPQHF | TGCAGCGTTGAAGAGACCAGGGGCCAGCCCCAGCATTTT
- | TRBJ2-2 | TRBD2 | TRBV7-8 | CASSLGLAGAGELFF | TGTGCCAGCAGTTTGGGACTAGCGGGCGCCGGGGAGCTGTTTTTT
- | TRBJ1-2 | - | TRBV5-4 | CASSGDGNYGYTF | TGTGCCAGCAGCGGAGACGGGAACTATGGCTACACCTTC
- | TRBJ2-1 | TRBD2 | TRBV3-1/TRBV3-2 | CASSHGGGYTEQFF | TGTGCCAGCAGCCACGGGGGGGGCTACACTGAGCAGTTCTTC
- | TRBJ2-3 | TRBD2 | TRBV7-9 | CASRAGTSGSTDTQYF | TGTGCCAGCAGAGCCGGGACTAGCGGGAGCACAGATACGCAGTATTTT
- | TRBJ1-2 | TRBD1 | TRBV27 | CASSLSGTGGKYGYTF | TGTGCCAGCAGTTTATCGGGGACAGGGGGGAAATATGGCTACACCTTC
- | TRBJ2-6 | - | TRBV7-6 | CASSGLRESPKSGQRLTF | TGTGCCAGCAGCGGACTTCGTGAATCTCCAAAGTCGGGCCAACGTCTGACTTTC
- | TRBJ2-3 | TRBD2 | TRBV7-2 | CASSSGLAGALDTQYF | TGTGCCAGCAGCTCGGGACTAGCGGGGGCCCTAGATACGCAGTATTTT
- | TRBJ1-1 | - | TRBV4-3 | CASSQLRDTEAFF | TGCGCCAGCAGCCAGCTAAGAGACACTGAAGCTTTCTTT
- | TRBJ2-7 | - | TRBV7-8 | CASSSMARSRAYEQYF | TGTGCCAGCAGCTCTATGGCCCGTTCACGGGCCTACGAGCAGTACTTC
once | TRBJ2-7 | - | TRBV5-6 | CASSPGQGGGYEQYF | TGTGCCAGCAGTCCTGGACAGGGAGGGGGCTACGAGCAGTACTTC
- | TRBJ1-3 | - | TRBV7-2 | CASSSGYSGNTIYF | TGTGCCAGCAGCTCGGGGTACTCTGGAAACACCATATATTTT
- | TRBJ1-1 | TRBD1 | TRBV12-5 | CASGLEGADTEAFF | TGTGCTAGTGGTTTGGAGGGGGCAGACACTGAAGCTTTCTTT
- | TRBJ1-5 | - | TRBV7-8 | CASSLAYRGNQPQHF | TGTGCCAGCAGCTTAGCGTACCGGGGCAATCAGCCCCAGCATTTT
once | TRBJ2-3 | TRBD2 | TRBV6-6 | CASSYPLAGGTDTQYF | TGTGCCAGCAGTTACCCTTTAGCGGGAGGCACAGATACGCAGTATTTT
- | TRBJ1-4 | - | TRBV7-2 | CASSLGGQGEKLFF | TGTGCCAGCAGCTTAGGGGGCCAGGGGGAAAAACTGTTTTTT
- | TRBJ1-4 | - | TRBV19 | CASSMGAAMTNEKLFF | TGTGCCAGTAGTATGGGGGCCGCGATGACTAATGAAAAACTGTTTTTT
- | TRBJ2-1 | TRBD2 | TRBV10-3 | CAISAGLAKNEQFF | TGTGCCATCAGCGCGGGACTAGCGAAAAATGAGCAGTTCTTC
- | TRBJ2-7 | - | TRBV20-1 | CSASRLSSYEQYF | TGCAGTGCTAGTAGACTATCCTCCTACGAGCAGTACTTC
- | TRBJ1-3 | TRBD1 | TRBV6-1 | CASSETDRVYTIYF | TGTGCCAGCAGTGAAACAGACAGGGTATACACCATATATTTT
- | TRBJ1-2 | TRBD1 | TRBV19 | CASTPGQGRYGYTF | TGTGCCAGTACCCCGGGACAGGGAAGGTATGGCTACACCTTC
- | TRBJ1-1 | TRBD1 | TRBV7-7 | CASSLNSRDRVGTEAFF | TGTGCCAGCAGCTTAAACTCCCGTGACAGGGTGGGAACTGAAGCTTTCTTT
- | TRBJ2-1 | - | TRBV5-4 | CASSFNYNEQFF | TGTGCCAGCAGCTTTAACTACAATGAGCAGTTCTTC
few | TRBJ1-5 | - | TRBV5-5 | CASSPGGGNQPQHF | TGTGCCAGCAGCCCCGGGGGGGGTAATCAGCCCCAGCATTTT
few | TRBJ1-1 | TRBD1 | TRBV6-5 | CASRPQGADTEAFF | TGTGCCAGCAGACCTCAGGGGGCCGACACTGAAGCTTTCTTT
- | TRBJ1-4 | TRBD1 | TRBV4-1 | CASSRGQAEKLFF | TGCGCCAGCAGCCGCGGACAGGCCGAAAAACTGTTTTTT
- | TRBJ2-7 | - | TRBV5-6 | CASSLGSEFYEQYF | TGTGCCAGCAGCTTGGGGAGTGAATTCTACGAGCAGTACTTC
once | TRBJ1-1 | - | TRBV2 | CASSAPAGAFF | TGTGCCAGCAGTGCCCCTGCGGGAGCTTTCTTT
- | TRBJ2-1 | - | TRBV6-4 | CASSRLPNNEQFF | TGTGCCAGCAGTCGACTGCCGAACAATGAGCAGTTCTTC